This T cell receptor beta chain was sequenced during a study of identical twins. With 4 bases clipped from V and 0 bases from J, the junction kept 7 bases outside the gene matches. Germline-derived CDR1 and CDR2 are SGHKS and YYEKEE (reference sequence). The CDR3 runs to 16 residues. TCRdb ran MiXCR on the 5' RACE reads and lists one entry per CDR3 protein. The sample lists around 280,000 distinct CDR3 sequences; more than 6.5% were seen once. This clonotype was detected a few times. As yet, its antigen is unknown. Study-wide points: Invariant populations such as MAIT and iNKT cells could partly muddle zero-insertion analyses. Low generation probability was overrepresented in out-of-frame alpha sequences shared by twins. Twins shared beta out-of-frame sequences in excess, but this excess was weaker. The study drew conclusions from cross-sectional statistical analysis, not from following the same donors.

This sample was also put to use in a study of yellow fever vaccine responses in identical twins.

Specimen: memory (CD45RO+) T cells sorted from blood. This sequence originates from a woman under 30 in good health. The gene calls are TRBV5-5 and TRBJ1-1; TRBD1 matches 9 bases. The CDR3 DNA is TGTGCCAGCAGCGATAGGACAGGGGTCATGAACACTGAAGCTTTCTTT. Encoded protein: CASSDRTGVMNTEAFF.